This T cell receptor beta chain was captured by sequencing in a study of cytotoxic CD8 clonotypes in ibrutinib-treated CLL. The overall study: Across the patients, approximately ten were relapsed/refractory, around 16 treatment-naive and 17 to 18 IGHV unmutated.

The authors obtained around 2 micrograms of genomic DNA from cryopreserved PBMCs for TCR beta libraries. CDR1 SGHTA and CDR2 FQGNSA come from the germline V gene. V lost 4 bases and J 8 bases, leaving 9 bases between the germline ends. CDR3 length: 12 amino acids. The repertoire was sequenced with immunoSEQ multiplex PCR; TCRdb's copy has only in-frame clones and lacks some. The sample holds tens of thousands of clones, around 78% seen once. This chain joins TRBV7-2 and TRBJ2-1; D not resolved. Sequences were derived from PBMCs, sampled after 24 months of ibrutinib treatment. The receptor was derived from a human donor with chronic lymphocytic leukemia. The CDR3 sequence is CASSSGWDEQFF. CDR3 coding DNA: TGTGCCAGCAGCTCCGGGTGGGATGAGCAGTTCTTC.